Listed below are T cell receptor beta chains from one sample, sequenced in a study of OX40 agonist ivuxolimab in advanced cancers. Here immunoSEQ multiplex PCR was the method, and the copy in TCRdb shows in-frame clones only, minus some. Found here are tens of thousands of clones, more than 75% of them singletons; the top ten hold 8% to 10%. The sample here was CD4+ or CD8+ T cells sorted from blood, taken in a trial of the OX40 agonist ivuxolimab. These receptors all come from an adult with an advanced solid tumor such as melanoma, head and neck, liver or kidney cancer. Each CDR3 is given with its conserved first and last residue. The D gene is left open where the match is weak. The listing skips clone size in some rows; elsewhere it reads once, few, many or a size class.

clone_size: few; v_call: TRBV21-1; j_call: TRBJ2-2; d_call: .; cdr3_aa: CASSKVKGAITGELFF; cdr3_nt: TGTGCCAGCAGCAAAGTCAAGGGGGCGATCACCGGGGAGCTGTTTTTT
clone_size: .; v_call: TRBV19; j_call: TRBJ2-4; d_call: .; cdr3_aa: CASSIQGMSKNIQYF; cdr3_nt: TGTGCCAGTAGTATTCAGGGCATGTCCAAAAACATTCAGTACTTC
clone_size: .; v_call: TRBV19; j_call: TRBJ2-2; d_call: .; cdr3_aa: CASSIDLSTGVNTGELFF; cdr3_nt: TGTGCCAGTAGTATAGATTTGTCAACGGGGGTGAACACCGGGGAGCTGTTTTTT
clone_size: .; v_call: TRBV5-1; j_call: TRBJ2-7; d_call: .; cdr3_aa: CASHHGELEQYF; cdr3_nt: TGCGCCAGCCATCATGGGGAGCTCGAGCAGTACTTC
clone_size: .; v_call: TRBV15; j_call: TRBJ1-1; d_call: TRBD1; cdr3_aa: CATSRRTGDGEAFF; cdr3_nt: TGTGCCACCAGCAGAAGGACAGGGGATGGTGAAGCTTTCTTT
clone_size: once; v_call: TRBV6-1; j_call: TRBJ2-3; d_call: .; cdr3_aa: CASRAWRVGTDTQYF; cdr3_nt: TGTGCCAGCAGAGCTTGGCGGGTCGGCACAGATACGCAGTATTTT
clone_size: .; v_call: TRBV7-2; j_call: TRBJ1-3; d_call: .; cdr3_aa: CASSLLRSAGDSGNTIYF; cdr3_nt: TGTGCCAGCAGCTTATTACGAAGCGCGGGAGACTCTGGAAACACCATATATTTT
clone_size: .; v_call: TRBV4-2; j_call: TRBJ1-2; d_call: .; cdr3_aa: CASSQGAVGNYGYTF; cdr3_nt: TGTGCCAGCAGCCAAGGGGCAGTGGGAAACTATGGCTACACCTTC
clone_size: .; v_call: TRBV4-1; j_call: TRBJ1-6; d_call: TRBD1; cdr3_aa: CASSQEAGAGGSYNSPLHF; cdr3_nt: TGCGCCAGCAGCCAGGAGGCTGGTGCAGGGGGCTCCTATAATTCACCCCTCCACTTT
clone_size: .; v_call: TRBV7-3; j_call: TRBJ1-1; d_call: TRBD1; cdr3_aa: CASSLVRQGATEAFF; cdr3_nt: TGTGCCAGCAGCTTAGTTCGGCAGGGGGCCACTGAAGCTTTCTTT
clone_size: .; v_call: TRBV11-1; j_call: TRBJ2-1; d_call: .; cdr3_aa: CASSNTGGTRNEQFF; cdr3_nt: TGTGCCAGCAGCAACACGGGGGGCACTCGAAATGAGCAGTTCTTC
clone_size: .; v_call: TRBV10-1; j_call: TRBJ2-5; d_call: .; cdr3_aa: CASSESLPGGDQETQYF; cdr3_nt: TGCGCCAGCAGTGAGTCGCTCCCCGGAGGGGACCAAGAGACCCAGTACTTC
clone_size: few; v_call: TRBV10-3; j_call: TRBJ2-2; d_call: TRBD1; cdr3_aa: CAISESRDRAGELFF; cdr3_nt: TGTGCCATCAGTGAGTCCCGGGACAGGGCCGGGGAGCTGTTTTTT
clone_size: .; v_call: TRBV5-4; j_call: TRBJ2-2; d_call: TRBD2; cdr3_aa: CASTSGPTGELFF; cdr3_nt: TGTGCCAGCACTAGCGGGCCTACCGGGGAGCTGTTTTTT
clone_size: .; v_call: TRBV11-3; j_call: TRBJ2-5; d_call: .; cdr3_aa: CASSKGLEVVETQYF; cdr3_nt: TGTGCCAGCAGCAAGGGACTTGAGGTCGTTGAGACCCAGTACTTC
clone_size: .; v_call: TRBV6-1; j_call: TRBJ2-1; d_call: .; cdr3_aa: CASSEYTYNEQFF; cdr3_nt: TGTGCCAGCAGTGAATACACCTACAATGAGCAGTTCTTC
clone_size: .; v_call: TRBV5-6; j_call: TRBJ1-5; d_call: .; cdr3_aa: CASSRGEINQPQHF; cdr3_nt: TGTGCCAGCAGCAGGGGGGAAATAAATCAGCCCCAGCATTTT
clone_size: .; v_call: TRBV28; j_call: TRBJ1-5; d_call: TRBD1; cdr3_aa: CASLDRPGLGNQPQHF; cdr3_nt: TGTGCCAGCTTGGACAGGCCGGGATTAGGCAATCAGCCCCAGCATTTT
clone_size: .; v_call: TRBV7-2; j_call: TRBJ2-7; d_call: .; cdr3_aa: CASSLPGRIYEQYF; cdr3_nt: TGTGCCAGCAGCCTACCTGGACGGATCTACGAGCAGTACTTC
clone_size: .; v_call: TRBV5-1; j_call: TRBJ2-1; d_call: TRBD2; cdr3_aa: CASRILAGGYNEQFF; cdr3_nt: TGCGCCAGCAGAATCCTAGCGGGGGGCTACAATGAGCAGTTCTTC
clone_size: .; v_call: TRBV10-3; j_call: TRBJ2-2; d_call: TRBD1; cdr3_aa: CATRTGGWDTGELFF; cdr3_nt: TGTGCCACCCGCACAGGGGGATGGGACACCGGGGAGCTGTTTTTT
clone_size: few; v_call: TRBV11-2; j_call: TRBJ2-1; d_call: .; cdr3_aa: CASSLDRGDEQFF; cdr3_nt: TGTGCCAGCAGCTTAGACAGGGGCGATGAGCAGTTCTTC
clone_size: .; v_call: TRBV6-6; j_call: TRBJ1-3; d_call: .; cdr3_aa: CASSYGGSGNTIYF; cdr3_nt: TGTGCCAGCAGTTACGGTGGATCTGGAAACACCATATATTTT
clone_size: .; v_call: TRBV14; j_call: TRBJ1-3; d_call: .; cdr3_aa: CASSQDRGSSSGNTIYF; cdr3_nt: TGTGCCAGCAGCCAAGATCGTGGCTCCAGCTCTGGAAACACCATATATTTT
clone_size: .; v_call: TRBV5-1; j_call: TRBJ2-7; d_call: .; cdr3_aa: CASSLESRFQYF; cdr3_nt: TGCGCCAGCAGCTTGGAATCGCGGTTTCAGTACTTC
clone_size: .; v_call: TRBV19; j_call: TRBJ1-2; d_call: .; cdr3_aa: CASSTRTDLFNYGYTF; cdr3_nt: TGTGCCAGTAGTACCCGGACAGATTTATTTAACTATGGCTACACCTTC
clone_size: .; v_call: TRBV7-2; j_call: TRBJ2-5; d_call: .; cdr3_aa: CASSLVLGQETQYF; cdr3_nt: TGTGCCAGCAGCTTAGTGTTGGGGCAAGAGACCCAGTACTTC
clone_size: few; v_call: TRBV4-2; j_call: TRBJ2-3; d_call: TRBD2; cdr3_aa: CASSPGTRDTDTQYF; cdr3_nt: TGTGCCAGCAGCCCAGGGACTAGAGACACAGATACGCAGTATTTT
clone_size: few; v_call: TRBV4-3; j_call: TRBJ2-3; d_call: .; cdr3_aa: CASSHESTDTQYF; cdr3_nt: TGCGCCAGCAGCCATGAGTCAACAGATACGCAGTATTTT
clone_size: .; v_call: TRBV4-1; j_call: TRBJ2-3; d_call: .; cdr3_aa: CASSQVPEFGTQYF; cdr3_nt: TGCGCCAGCAGCCAAGTTCCCGAGTTCGGTACGCAGTATTTT
clone_size: .; v_call: TRBV7-9; j_call: TRBJ1-1; d_call: .; cdr3_aa: CASSSGTTEAFF; cdr3_nt: TGTGCCAGCAGCTCGGGAACCACTGAAGCTTTCTTT
clone_size: .; v_call: TRBV7-3; j_call: TRBJ2-5; d_call: .; cdr3_aa: CASSPSGQETQYF; cdr3_nt: TGTGCCAGCAGCCCAAGCGGCCAAGAGACCCAGTACTTC
clone_size: .; v_call: TRBV10-3; j_call: TRBJ1-6; d_call: .; cdr3_aa: CAISESRGGSPLHF; cdr3_nt: TGTGCCATCAGTGAGAGCCGGGGAGGGTCACCCCTCCACTTT
clone_size: medium-sized; v_call: TRBV19; j_call: TRBJ1-2; d_call: TRBD1; cdr3_aa: CASSIDLSTGGGNGYTF; cdr3_nt: TGTGCCAGTAGTATAGACCTCTCGACAGGGGGCGGAAATGGCTACACCTTC
clone_size: .; v_call: TRBV11-2; j_call: TRBJ2-5; d_call: .; cdr3_aa: CASSLFDRGQETQYF; cdr3_nt: TGTGCCAGCAGCTTATTCGATCGGGGGCAAGAGACCCAGTACTTC
clone_size: .; v_call: TRBV9; j_call: TRBJ2-5; d_call: .; cdr3_aa: CASSVARGETQYF; cdr3_nt: TGTGCCAGCAGCGTAGCCCGAGGCGAGACCCAGTACTTC
clone_size: .; v_call: TRBV4-1; j_call: TRBJ1-6; d_call: .; cdr3_aa: CASSQANLNSPLHF; cdr3_nt: TGCGCCAGCAGCCAGGCGAACCTTAATTCACCCCTCCACTTT
clone_size: .; v_call: TRBV30; j_call: TRBJ1-4; d_call: .; cdr3_aa: CAWSLGQAREKLFF; cdr3_nt: TGTGCCTGGAGCTTGGGGCAGGCGCGCGAAAAACTGTTTTTT
clone_size: once; v_call: TRBV6-4; j_call: TRBJ2-2; d_call: TRBD1; cdr3_aa: CASTFSSGGAGELFF; cdr3_nt: TGTGCCAGCACCTTCTCCTCAGGGGGCGCCGGGGAGCTGTTTTTT
clone_size: .; v_call: TRBV2; j_call: TRBJ1-5; d_call: .; cdr3_aa: CASRWDSNQPQHF; cdr3_nt: TGTGCCAGCAGGTGGGACAGCAATCAGCCCCAGCATTTT
clone_size: .; v_call: TRBV15; j_call: TRBJ1-2; d_call: TRBD1; cdr3_aa: CATSREKGALYGYTF; cdr3_nt: TGTGCCACCAGCAGAGAAAAGGGGGCCCTTTATGGCTACACCTTC
clone_size: .; v_call: TRBV7-2; j_call: TRBJ1-2; d_call: .; cdr3_aa: CASRVQGKDYGYTF; cdr3_nt: TGTGCCAGCAGGGTACAGGGTAAGGACTATGGCTACACCTTC
clone_size: .; v_call: TRBV9; j_call: TRBJ2-1; d_call: .; cdr3_aa: CASSFDNNEQFF; cdr3_nt: TGTGCCAGCAGCTTCGACAACAATGAGCAGTTCTTC
clone_size: .; v_call: TRBV7-2; j_call: TRBJ2-1; d_call: .; cdr3_aa: CASSLVGLRVHNEQFF; cdr3_nt: TGTGCCAGCAGCTTAGTGGGACTCAGGGTACACAATGAGCAGTTCTTC
clone_size: .; v_call: TRBV5-1; j_call: TRBJ2-5; d_call: .; cdr3_aa: CASSGETQYF; cdr3_nt: TGCGCCAGCAGTGGAGAGACCCAGTACTTC
clone_size: .; v_call: TRBV7-2; j_call: TRBJ1-5; d_call: .; cdr3_aa: CASSHANGGHSQHF; cdr3_nt: TGTGCCAGCAGCCACGCGAACGGGGGGCATTCCCAACATTTT
clone_size: .; v_call: TRBV7-9; j_call: TRBJ2-1; d_call: .; cdr3_aa: CATTPGTRYNEQFF; cdr3_nt: TGTGCCACGACACCCGGGACAAGATACAATGAGCAGTTCTTC
clone_size: .; v_call: TRBV5-4; j_call: TRBJ2-2; d_call: TRBD2; cdr3_aa: CASSGLAGGRSTGELFF; cdr3_nt: TGTGCCAGCAGCGGACTAGCGGGGGGGCGTAGCACCGGGGAGCTGTTTTTT
clone_size: .; v_call: TRBV29-1; j_call: TRBJ2-2; d_call: .; cdr3_aa: CSGGLKNTGELFF; cdr3_nt: TGCAGCGGCGGACTGAAGAACACCGGGGAGCTGTTTTTT
clone_size: .; v_call: TRBV7-9; j_call: TRBJ2-3; d_call: .; cdr3_aa: CASSSNLGTDTQYF; cdr3_nt: TGTGCCAGCAGCTCAAACCTCGGCACAGATACGCAGTATTTT
clone_size: .; v_call: TRBV6-1; j_call: TRBJ1-5; d_call: .; cdr3_aa: CASSGFGNQPQHF; cdr3_nt: TGTGCCAGCTCGGGGTTCGGGAATCAGCCCCAGCATTTT